A selection of T cell receptor beta chains follows, all from one sample in a study of blood T cell repertoires in COVID-19. Sequenced by immunoSEQ multiplex PCR; TCRdb stores in-frame clones only, minus some. The table has about 290,000 clones, just under 90% seen once; the top ten hold more than 9.5%. Source material: peripheral blood. Receptor source: a woman younger than 45 with COVID-19, enrolled during active disease. The CDR3 runs from the conserved cysteine through the conserved F or W. The order of the fields is clone size, D gene, J gene, V gene, CDR3 DNA, CDR3 protein. A D gene is named only where the DNA matches it firmly. Rows may omit the clone size; those that give it use once, few, many or a size class.

>NA|NA|TRBJ2-2|TRBV5-6
TGTGCCAGCAGCCTAGGACCCCGACGGGGCACCGGGGAGCTGTTTTTT
CASSLGPRRGTGELFF
>NA|TRBD1|TRBJ1-2|TRBV7-9
TGTGCCAGCAGCTCCGACCGGACAGGGAGTGGCTACACCTTC
CASSSDRTGSGYTF
>NA|TRBD2|TRBJ2-7|TRBV11-2
TGTGCCAGCAGCTATCAAGCGGGAGGAAACTACGAGCAGTACTTC
CASSYQAGGNYEQYF
>NA|NA|TRBJ1-2|TRBV20-1
TGCAGTGCTCTAACAGTAGGGGTCCACACCTTC
CSALTVGVHTF
>NA|NA|TRBJ1-5|TRBV7-8
TGTGCCAGCTCAGGTTTTAGCAATCAGCCCCAGCATTTT
CASSGFSNQPQHF
>NA|NA|TRBJ1-1|TRBV15
TGTGCCACCAGCAGAGATCGGGTGAGGGGGGGGGAAGCTTTCTTT
CATSRDRVRGGEAFF
>NA|TRBD1|TRBJ1-3|TRBV5-4
TGTGCCAGCAGCTCGAGGACAGGGGATTACACCATATATTTT
CASSSRTGDYTIYF
>NA|TRBD2|TRBJ2-3|TRBV3-1/TRBV3-2
TGTGCCAGCAGCCACTTAGCGGGCCCAGATACGCAGTATTTT
CASSHLAGPDTQYF
>NA|NA|TRBJ1-5|TRBV6-5
TGTGCCAGCAGTTCTGGTGGGGGCCCCCAGCCCCAGCATTTT
CASSSGGGPQPQHF
>NA|NA|TRBJ2-5|TRBV3-1/TRBV3-2
TGTGCCAGCAGCCAGTACGGGGTAGAGACCCAATACTTC
CASSQYGVETQYF
>NA|TRBD1|TRBJ1-1|TRBV2
TGTGCCAGCAGGGACAGGGTTCTTCCCTTTGAAGCTTTCTTT
CASRDRVLPFEAFF
>NA|TRBD1|TRBJ1-1|TRBV12-3/TRBV12-4
TGTGCCAGCAGTACAGGGGGGAACACTGAAGCTTTCTTT
CASSTGGNTEAFF
>NA|TRBD1|TRBJ1-4|TRBV19
TGTGCCAGTAGTCCCCGACGACAGGGTTGGGTACCTAATGAAAAACTGTTTTTT
CASSPRRQGWVPNEKLFF
>NA|NA|TRBJ2-1|TRBV9
TGTGCCAGCAGCTTGGGTAGCGAATTCTACAATGAGCAGTTCTTC
CASSLGSEFYNEQFF
>NA|NA|TRBJ2-2|TRBV5-6
TGTGCCAGCAGCTTGGCAGCCGGGGAGCTGTTTTTT
CASSLAAGELFF
>NA|NA|TRBJ1-6|TRBV19
TGTGCCAGTAGTATGGGCATAAATTCACCCCTCCACTTT
CASSMGINSPLHF
>NA|NA|TRBJ2-5|TRBV7-2
TGTGCCAGCAGCTTAGGGCTAGTGTGGGAGACCCAGTACTTC
CASSLGLVWETQYF
>once|TRBD1|TRBJ1-1|TRBV7-9
TGTGCCAGCAGCCCCGGGACAGGCCCTTTAGGTAGGATCACTGAAGCTTTCTTT
CASSPGTGPLGRITEAFF
>NA|NA|TRBJ1-2|TRBV2
TGTGCCAGAAGGGGCCTCCAGCAAGGCTACACCTTC
CARRGLQQGYTF
>NA|NA|TRBJ2-4|TRBV25-1
TGTGCCAGCAGTGACCCAGGCCTAGCCAAAAACATTCAGTACTTC
CASSDPGLAKNIQYF
>NA|TRBD1|TRBJ2-3|TRBV28
TGTGCCAGCATACAGGGGGGCGGCACAGATACGCAGTATTTT
CASIQGGGTDTQYF
>NA|NA|TRBJ2-7|TRBV5-6
TGTGCCAGCAGCTTGGGAGGATACGAGCAGTACTTC
CASSLGGYEQYF
>NA|TRBD1|TRBJ1-1|TRBV5-5
TGTGCCAGCAGCTACAGGGGTGAAGCTTTCTTT
CASSYRGEAFF
>NA|NA|TRBJ1-1|TRBV10-3
TGTGCCATCAGTGAGTCGAGTAGGGGGACTGAAGCTTTCTTT
CAISESSRGTEAFF
>NA|TRBD2|TRBJ2-3|TRBV4-1
TGCGCCAGCAGCCAAGACTCCCTAGCGGGGGGCCCGCCATCCTCAGATACGCAGTATTTT
CASSQDSLAGGPPSSDTQYF
>once|TRBD1|TRBJ1-2|TRBV7-6
TGTGCCAGCAGCTCAGGGGGATATGGCTACACCTTC
CASSSGGYGYTF
>NA|NA|TRBJ1-3|TRBV28
TGTGCCAGCCAAGGTCCAGGGGTCAACACCATATATTTT
CASQGPGVNTIYF
>once|TRBD2|TRBJ2-1|TRBV11-2
TGTGCCAGCAGCTTAGAACTCCCTGTAGCGGGGGGGCCGGCCTACAATGAGCAGTTCTTC
CASSLELPVAGGPAYNEQFF
>NA|NA|TRBJ2-2|TRBV19
TGTGCCAGTAGCTTCGGGACTCCCACCGGGGAGCTGTTTTTT
CASSFGTPTGELFF